Listed here are 32 T cell receptor beta chains from one sample, sequenced in a study of shared clonotypes between healthy human individuals. The method was immunoSEQ multiplex PCR; TCRdb's version includes in-frame clones alone and lacks a portion of them. Of around 510,000 clones in the sample, around 95% were seen once. Sequences were obtained from naive CD4+ T cells sorted from blood. Subset noted: CD45RA+ positively selected. The receptors stem from a woman younger than 45 in good health.

The chain combines TRBV19 with TRBJ2-6; weak D call: TRBD1 (6 bases). V shed 6 bases and J shed 0 bases, with 18 bases lying between them. CDR1 and CDR2 (germline): LNHDA, SQIVND (reference sequence). The CDR3 runs to 18 residues. The CDR3 nucleotides read TGTGCCAGTAGCCCCTCCTCAGGGGTCACCTCTGGGGCCAACGTCCTGACTTTC. Protein product: CASSPSSGVTSGANVLTF.

This chain uses TRBV2 with TRBJ2-1; D is possibly TRBD2 (6 bases). The CDR3 covers 15 residues. CDR1 is SNHLY, CDR2 FYNNEI, per germline. Trimming pared 3 bases from V and 5 bases from J, leaving 14 bases between. The chain's CDR3 is CASSERRGRDNEQFF. DNA for the CDR3: TGTGCCAGCAGTGAGCGGAGGGGCAGGGACAATGAGCAGTTCTTC.

The chain has TRBV27 and TRBJ2-3, with 7 bases that match TRBD1. V lost 0 bases, J lost 0 bases, and 3 bases stayed unmatched. CDR1 and CDR2 from the germline V gene are MNHEY and SMNVEV (reference sequence). This CDR3 is built from 16 residues. The CDR3 region is CASSLSTGWSTDTQYF. The CDR3 region has the DNA TGTGCCAGCAGTTTATCGACAGGGTGGAGCACAGATACGCAGTATTTT.

The rearrangement joins TRBV7-9 to TRBJ1-6, with 10 bases that match TRBD1. There are 15 residues in the CDR3. Germline CDR1 and CDR2: SEHNR and FQNEAQ (reference sequence). J was trimmed by 7 bases and V by 5 bases; bases with no gene match: 5. CDR3 in amino acids: CASSQRQGANSPLHF. The CDR3 coding sequence is TGTGCCAGCAGCCAACGACAGGGGGCCAATTCACCCCTCCACTTT.

This chain joins TRBV5-4 and TRBJ2-5, with D uncertain. The germline V and J ends were trimmed by 0 bases and 3 bases, with 12 bases remaining between them. This CDR3 region has 15 residues. Germline V gives CDR1 SGHNT, CDR2 YYREEE (reference sequence). The CDR3 coding sequence is TGTGCCAGCAGCTTGGACTTTTCTCGGGAAGAGACCCAGTACTTC. Translating it yields CASSLDFSREETQYF.

J is TRBJ2-2 and V is TRBV28; D possibly uses TRBD1 or TRBD2 (6 bases each). Trimming shortened V by 6 bases and J by 4 bases, and 12 bases separated the two germline ends. The CDR3 spans 14 residues. Per the germline V gene, CDR1 is MDHEN and CDR2 is SYDVKM. Here the CDR3 reads CASRLGGTTGELFF. In DNA form, the CDR3 reads TGTGCCAGCAGACTAGGGGGGACCACCGGGGAGCTGTTTTTT.

J is TRBJ1-2 and V is TRBV28, with 7 bases aligning to TRBD1. Germline V gene sequence: CDR1 MDHEN, CDR2 SYDVKM. Trimming took 6 bases from V and 5 from J; bases not matched to a gene: 6. The CDR3 has 13 residues. The CDR3 region has the DNA TGTGCCAGCAGATTACAGGGGAGATATGGCTACACCTTC. This codes for CASRLQGRYGYTF.

The chain carries TRBV19 and TRBJ1-1; D uncertain. This CDR3 has 13 amino acids. V dropped 9 bases and J dropped 5 bases, with 16 bases sitting between them. Germline-derived CDR1 and CDR2 are LNHDA and SQIVND (reference sequence). The CDR3 loop reads CASQTNLATEAFF. The CDR3, as DNA: TGTGCCAGCCAAACTAATCTGGCGACTGAAGCTTTCTTT.

The V call is TRBV28, the J call TRBJ2-7; D is uncertain. Trimming pared 7 bases from V and 4 bases from J, leaving 14 bases between. The CDR3 extends over 13 amino acids. Germline V CDR1 and CDR2: MDHEN, SYDVKM. The CDR3 bases are TGTGCCAGCACCGGGCCCTACTATTACGAGCAGTACTTC. Its protein is CASTGPYYYEQYF.

This rearrangement joins TRBV18 to TRBJ1-5, with no clear D. Germline V lookup: CDR1 KGHSH, CDR2 LQKENI. The CDR3 is 14 amino acids. With 2 bases removed from V and 5 bases from J, the gap between germline ends came to 10 bases. The CDR3: CASSPGIWDQPQHF. CDR3 bases: TGTGCCAGCTCACCAGGAATCTGGGATCAGCCCCAGCATTTT. The entire variable domain, with the rest obtained from reference TRBV18 and TRBJ1-5, is as follows: NAGVMQNPRHLVRRRGQEARLRCSPMKGHSHVYWYRQLPEEGLKFMVYLQKENIIDESGMPKERFSAEFPKEGPSILRIQQVVRGDSAAYFCASSPGIWDQPQHFGDGTRLSIL.

This clone appeared once. The V and J genes are TRBV19 and TRBJ2-3; 11 positions match TRBD2. Unmatched junction bases numbered 6, after V lost 1 base and J lost 0 bases. The CDR3 sequence is 18 residues long. Germline loops: CDR1 LNHDA, CDR2 SQIVND (reference sequence). CDR3 protein: CASSIAHRLAGSTDTQYF. CDR3 bases: TGTGCCAGTAGTATAGCCCACCGACTAGCGGGGAGCACAGATACGCAGTATTTT.

The chain is built from TRBV6-5 and TRBJ1-2, with D tentatively TRBD1 (5 bases). The CDR3 has 16 amino acids. Trimming took 4 bases from V and 4 from J, leaving 19 bases between them. Germline lookup yields CDR1 MNHEY and CDR2 SVGAGI. CDR3 loop: CASSSPREGGGYGYTF. The CDR3, as DNA: TGTGCCAGCAGTTCCCCCAGGGAGGGCGGGGGCTATGGCTACACCTTC.

The chain links TRBV28 to TRBJ2-7; no clear D. The CDR3 runs to 17 residues. Trimming cost V 2 bases and J 1 base, with 18 bases left between them. Germline assignment: CDR1 MDHEN and CDR2 SYDVKM. This CDR3 is CASSLMVGSPKSYEQYF. The DNA of the CDR3 is TGTGCCAGCAGTTTAATGGTTGGCAGCCCTAAGTCCTACGAGCAGTACTTC.

CDR3 sequence: CSGREGLDTGELFF. CDR3 nucleotides: TGCAGCGGGAGGGAGGGTCTGGACACCGGGGAGCTGTTTTTT. The rearrangement uses TRBV29-1 and TRBJ2-2; 7 bases are shared with TRBD2. The CDR3 is made up of 14 amino acids. Looked up from germline, CDR1 is SQVTM and CDR2 is ANQGSEA. V dropped 7 bases and J dropped 3; count of bases not matched to a gene: 8.

The J gene is TRBJ2-5, the V gene TRBV7-3; TRBD2 is a possible D gene (6 bases). Germline V gene lookup returns CDR1 SGHTA and CDR2 FQGTGA. V shed 4 bases and J shed 5 bases, with 20 bases lying between them. CDR3 length: 16 residues. CDR3 DNA sequence: TGTGCCAGCAGCTCCCAGCCCCCTAACAGCGGGGAGACCCAGTACTTC. Amino acid sequence: CASSSQPPNSGETQYF.

This clone was detected once. Sequence at one end of the junction differs from germline and may be a read error. This chain links TRBV18 with TRBJ1-2, with D maybe TRBD1 (6 bases). Germline V gene lookup returns CDR1 KGHSH and CDR2 LQKENI. The CDR3 contains 14 residues. Here the CDR3 DNA reads TGTGCCAGTTCACCCGACCAGGGGAACTATGGCTACACCTTC. Encoded protein: CASSPDQGNYGYTF.

The CDR3 DNA is TGTGCCAGCAGTCCCACGGGACAGGGGATAAGTGGGAACACCGGGGAGCTGTTTTTT. Protein product: CASSPTGQGISGNTGELFF. This chain connects TRBV27 to TRBJ2-2, with TRBD1 identical over 10 bases. The V segment lost 5 bases and the J segment 1 base; nucleotides outside the gene matches: 13. CDR3 size: 19 residues. The germline gives CDR1 MNHEY, CDR2 SMNVEV (reference sequence).

The chain links TRBV7-6 to TRBJ2-2, with TRBD2 matching 7 bases. V trimming: 5 bases; J trimming: 2 bases; junction bases outside the gene matches: 5. The length of the CDR3 is 15 residues. The germline V gene has CDR1 SGHVS and CDR2 FNYEAQ. This CDR3 is CASSLSGRNTGELFF. The CDR3 DNA reads TGTGCCAGCAGCCTTAGCGGGCGAAACACCGGGGAGCTGTTTTTT.

This chain joins TRBV15 and TRBJ2-5, with D possibly matching TRBD2 (5 bases). V lost 0 bases to trimming and J lost 7 bases, with 21 bases between them. Germline V lookup: CDR1 LNHNV, CDR2 YYDKDF (reference sequence). The CDR3 totals 17 residues. The CDR3 here is CATSREAGGSQLSTQYF. DNA for the CDR3: TGTGCCACCAGCAGAGAAGCAGGTGGGAGTCAGCTCTCGACCCAGTACTTC. Together with reference TRBV15 and TRBJ2-5, the CDR3 gives the full variable domain: DAMVIQNPRYQVTQFGKPVTLSCSQTLNHNVMYWYQQKSSQAPKLLFHYYDKDFNNEADTPDNFQSRRPNTSFCFLDIRSPGLGDTAMYLCATSREAGGSQLSTQYFGPGTRLLVL.

The chain is built from TRBV5-1 and TRBJ2-7; the match to TRBD2 covers 8 bases. The CDR3 covers 17 residues. V lost 4 bases, J lost 2 bases, and 14 bases stayed unmatched. Germline V gene lookup returns CDR1 SGHRS and CDR2 YFSETQ. The CDR3 sequence: CASSLVISGDLAYEQYF. In nucleotides, the CDR3 is TGCGCCAGCAGCCTGGTGATTAGCGGGGACCTAGCCTACGAGCAGTACTTC. Based on the CDR3 plus reference TRBV5-1 and TRBJ2-7, the full variable domain is KAGVTQTPRYLIKTRGQQVTLSCSPISGHRSVSWYQQTPGQGLQFLFEYFSETQRNKGNFPGRFSGRQFSNSRSEMNVSTLELGDSALYLCASSLVISGDLAYEQYFGPGTRLTVT.

The chain combines TRBV27 with TRBJ1-2; D may be TRBD1 (5 bases). This CDR3 comprises 17 residues. Trimming took off 5 bases at V and 1 base at J, with 20 bases between the two ends. Germline V CDR1 and CDR2: MNHEY, SMNVEV (reference sequence). CDR3 in amino acids: CASSPRQGPQGNYGYTF. CDR3 nucleotides: TGTGCCAGCAGTCCCCGGCAGGGCCCGCAGGGTAACTATGGCTACACCTTC.

The rearrangement links TRBV11-2 to TRBJ2-2; 7 positions agree with TRBD2. This CDR3 region has 18 residues. The trim removed 6 bases at V and 0 bases at J, leaving 13 bases unmatched. Germline lookup yields CDR1 SGHAT and CDR2 FQNNGV. Here the CDR3 DNA reads TGTGCCAGCAGGAAAGTGGGGGGAGGGCCGTCGAACACCGGGGAGCTGTTTTTT. Translated: CASRKVGGGPSNTGELFF.

The chain combines TRBV18 with TRBJ2-2; tentative D call: TRBD2 (6 bases). The CDR3 is 18 amino acids. Deletions cut 3 bases from V and 5 bases from J, with 22 bases between. Looked up from germline, CDR1 is KGHSH and CDR2 is LQKENI. CDR3 nucleotide sequence: TGTGCCAGCTCACCGGTTGCGATAGCGACTGCGGGGACCGGGGAGCTGTTTTTT. Protein product: CASSPVAIATAGTGELFF.

The J gene is TRBJ2-1, the V gene TRBV2; TRBD2 matches at 10 bases. The ends lost 6 bases at V and 13 bases at J; junction bases unmatched: 3. Germline loops: CDR1 SNHLY, CDR2 FYNNEI. The CDR3 spans 11 residues. CDR3 coding DNA: TGTGCCAGCAGGGGGACTAGCGATCAGTTCTTC. Its protein product is CASRGTSDQFF. The entire variable domain, with the rest obtained from reference TRBV2 and TRBJ2-1, is as follows: EPEVTQTPSHQVTQMGQEVILRCVPISNHLYFYWYRQILGQKVEFLVSFYNNEISEKSEIFDDQFSVERPDGSNFTLKIRSTKLEDSAMYFCASRGTSDQFFGPGTRLTVL.

The chain combines TRBV4-1 with TRBJ2-5; either TRBD1 or TRBD2 may fit D (5 bases each). The CDR3 contains 13 residues. Germline V gene data show CDR1 as MGHRA and CDR2 as YSYEKL. V was shortened by 4 bases and J by 1 base, with 7 bases between the two germline ends. The CDR3 sequence is CASSPGTQETQYF. DNA for the CDR3: TGCGCCAGCAGCCCAGGGACCCAAGAGACCCAGTACTTC.

The chain links TRBV6-1 to TRBJ2-2; 9 positions match TRBD2. CDR1 and CDR2 (germline): MNHNS, SASEGT. V lost 6 bases, J lost 6 bases, and 5 bases stayed unmatched. The CDR3 contains 14 residues. For the CDR3, the DNA is TGTGCCAGCAGGGAACTAGCGGGCCCCGGGGAGCTGTTTTTT. It yields the protein CASRELAGPGELFF.

The gene calls are TRBV5-4 and TRBJ2-3, with D maybe TRBD2 (5 bases). CDR1 and CDR2 (germline): SGHNT, YYREEE (reference sequence). The ends were cut back, 4 bases at V and 0 bases at J, with 15 bases in the middle. This CDR3 comprises 16 residues. The CDR3 protein is CASSVVLDPSTDTQYF. CDR3 nucleotides: TGTGCCAGCAGCGTGGTACTAGACCCTAGCACAGATACGCAGTATTTT.

The CDR3 DNA sequence: TGTGCCAGCAGCTTGGGGCAGGGGGCAACCTACGAGCAGTACTTC. This sequence encodes CASSLGQGATYEQYF. The J gene is TRBJ2-7, the V gene TRBV5-4; 8 bases align to TRBD1. Germline CDR1 reads SGHNT; CDR2 reads YYREEE (reference sequence). V was pared by 0 bases and J by 2 bases, with 4 bases of the junction left unmatched. The CDR3 totals 15 residues.

V gene TRBV7-2 combines with J gene TRBJ2-1; 7 nucleotides match TRBD2. V gave up 7 bases and J gave up 5 bases; unmatched junction bases: 8. Germline V gene sequence: CDR1 SGHTA, CDR2 FQGNSA. The CDR3 is 14 amino acids. The CDR3 DNA is TGTGCCAGCAAACGGGGGAGGGAGCACAATGAGCAGTTCTTC. It is translated as CASKRGREHNEQFF.

The chain links TRBV2 to TRBJ2-1, with 7 bases identical to TRBD2. The germline CDR1 and CDR2 sequences are SNHLY and FYNNEI. V lost 2 bases, J lost 9 bases, and 16 bases stayed unmatched. CDR3 length equals 17 residues. As DNA, the CDR3 is TGTGCCAGCAGTGAAAAATCGTGGGAGGGGTATAGGGCTGAGCAGTTCTTC. Residues: CASSEKSWEGYRAEQFF.

CDR3 sequence (DNA): TGTGCCAGCAGTGAAGGCCGGGCTGCTGGAAACACCATATATTTT. This codes for CASSEGRAAGNTIYF. The V gene is TRBV2, the J gene TRBJ1-3; no clear D. From germline, CDR1 is SNHLY and CDR2 FYNNEI. With 1 base removed from V and 2 bases from J, the gap between germline ends came to 9 bases. The length of the CDR3 is 15 residues.

The gene calls are TRBV19 and TRBJ1-6, with 7 bases lining up with TRBD1. V lost 5 bases and J lost 9; bases outside the gene matches: 7. This CDR3 is 14 amino acids long. Germline-derived CDR1 and CDR2 are LNHDA and SQIVND (reference sequence). The DNA for the CDR3 is TGTGCCAGTAGTTTCCGACAGGGTACTTCACCCCTCCACTTT. Translated, it gives CASSFRQGTSPLHF.